This TCR beta chain was sequenced during a study of graft-versus-host responses after intestinal transplantation. Overall study: Each recipient received a multivisceral, liver-intestinal, or isolated intestinal graft. Tacrolimus plus steroids were given to all recipients for approximately three years, preceded by anti-thymocyte globulin induction. Study-wide findings and caveats: Maximum circulating GvH clone levels tracked with early post-transplant HvG decreases.

The data were produced by immunoSEQ multiplex PCR, yet TCRdb's version contains in-frame clones alone and is incomplete. The sample consists of roughly 130,000 clones, about nine tenths of them appearing once. The germline V and J ends were trimmed by 5 bases and 5 bases, with 15 bases remaining between them. Per the germline V gene, CDR1 is LNHDA and CDR2 is SQIVND (reference sequence). The CDR3 runs 14 residues. This clone appeared a few times. The antigen is undetermined. This chain connects TRBV19 to TRBJ2-5; the D gene is possibly TRBD1 (6 bases). The sequence derives from a human donor who received an intestinal transplant. This specimen consisted of unstimulated CD4+ T cells sorted from spleen or lymph node cells, obtained before intestinal transplant. The CDR3 sequence is CASSPQTGWETQYF. As DNA, the CDR3 is TGTGCCAGTAGTCCTCAGACAGGCTGGGAGACCCAGTACTTC.